Listed here are 27 T cell receptor beta chains from one sample, sequenced in a study of T cells in Graves' hyperthyroidism and ophthalmopathy. Regions amplified from RNA transcripts were the TCR beta CDR3 regions. First-round RT-PCR of the TCR CDR3 relied on the HTBI primer set. MiXCR, applied by TCRdb to the multiplex PCR reads, yields one record per CDR3 protein. The repertoire has over 250,000 distinct CDR3 sequences, approximately 26% of them found once; the top ten carry about a quarter. Specimen: blood. The receptors stem from a man aged 40-49 years with Graves' hyperthyroidism that later progressed to Graves' ophthalmopathy.

V gene TRBV24-1 combines with J gene TRBJ2-6; D is unresolved. CDR1 and CDR2 (germline): KGHDR, SFDVKD. V was clipped by 3 bases and J by 0 bases, with 11 bases between them. The CDR3 runs 17 residues. The CDR3 DNA reads as TGTGCCACCAGTGATGTCCGACGGAGCTCTGGGGCCAACGTCCTGACTTTC. It is translated as CATSDVRRSSGANVLTF.

This clonotype was recorded at least ten times. The chain has TRBV20-1 and TRBJ2-5, with 9 bases that match TRBD2. This CDR3 is 18 amino acids long. CDR1 and CDR2 from the germline V gene are DFQATT and SNEGSKA (reference sequence). The V segment lost 0 bases and the J segment 5 bases; nucleotides outside the gene matches: 16. CDR3 region: CSARDLSGRSGGLETQYF. CDR3 bases: TGCAGTGCTAGAGATCTTAGCGGGAGAAGCGGTGGTCTGGAGACCCAGTACTTC.

This clonotype has a count of ten or more. The gene calls are TRBV6-2 or TRBV6-3 and TRBJ2-5; 11 bases are shared with TRBD2. V dropped 2 bases and J dropped 5; count of bases not matched to a gene: 10. Per germline, CDR1 MNHEY and CDR2 SVGEGT. CDR3 length equals 17 residues. CDR3 nucleotides: TGTGCCAGCAGTTACCCGAGTATAGCGGGAGGGACGGAGACCCAGTACTTC. It encodes CASSYPSIAGGTETQYF.

This clonotype was seen many times. The gene calls are TRBV6-1 and TRBJ2-5; TRBD1 matches at 7 bases. CDR3 size: 14 residues. V shed 4 bases and J 3 bases; nucleotides not matched to a gene: 5. Germline lookup yields CDR1 MNHNS and CDR2 SASEGT. Here the CDR3 reads CASSVNRGEETQYF. The DNA of the CDR3 is TGTGCCAGCAGTGTAAACAGGGGAGAAGAGACCCAGTACTTC.

The rearrangement links TRBV2 to TRBJ1-5; no clear D. Trimming shortened V by 0 bases and J by 7 bases, and 7 bases separated the two germline ends. The CDR3 is made up of 13 amino acids. Germline values: CDR1 SNHLY, CDR2 FYNNEI. The CDR3 bases are TGTGCCAGCAGTGAAGCCGACCTCCAGCCCCAGCATTTT. The encoded protein is CASSEADLQPQHF.

This clonotype was counted many times. The chain employs TRBV27 and TRBJ1-5; D unclear. The germline CDR1 and CDR2 sequences are MNHEY and SMNVEV (reference sequence). CDR3 length: 15 residues. Trimming pared 5 bases from V and 0 bases from J, leaving 11 bases between. CDR3 protein: CASSPDIYSNQPQHF. The CDR3 bases are TGTGCCAGCAGTCCCGACATTTATAGCAATCAGCCCCAGCATTTT.

At least ten counts were recorded for this clonotype. This chain joins TRBV20-1 and TRBJ2-7, with 11 bases fitting TRBD1. The CDR3 runs 17 residues. J was trimmed by 4 bases and V by 4 bases; bases with no gene match: 15. Germline V CDR1 and CDR2: DFQATT, SNEGSKA (reference sequence). The CDR3 DNA is TGCAGTGCTATCCGCGGGACAGGGGGTTCTTTTGGGTACGAGCAGTACTTC. It encodes CSAIRGTGGSFGYEQYF.

This clonotype occurred a few times. The chain is built from TRBV6-5 and TRBJ1-2, with 10 bases aligning to TRBD1. Looked up from germline, CDR1 is MNHEY and CDR2 is SVGAGI. The V gene end was trimmed by 2 bases and the J gene end by 8 bases; junction bases not matched to a gene: 5. The CDR3 length is 14 residues. The CDR3 region is CASSYGTGVMGYTF. The CDR3 coding sequence is TGTGCCAGCAGTTACGGGACAGGGGTGATGGGCTACACCTTC.

CDR3 in amino acids: CASSYRGGMEETQYF. Written as DNA, the CDR3 is TGTGCCAGCAGTTACCGGGGGGGAATGGAGGAGACCCAGTACTTC. The J gene is TRBJ2-5, the V gene TRBV6-5; TRBD2 agrees at 8 bases. With V trimmed by 2 bases and J by 5 bases, 7 bases remained unmatched. The length of the CDR3 is 15 residues. Per the germline V gene, CDR1 is MNHEY and CDR2 is SVGAGI.

The rearrangement uses TRBV6-1 and TRBJ2-7; D might be TRBD2 (6 bases). V was shortened by 5 bases and J by 3 bases, with 20 bases between the two germline ends. This CDR3 is 16 amino acids long. The germline CDR1 and CDR2 sequences are MNHNS and SASEGT. CDR3 residues: CASSLGTTGTYYEQYF. The CDR3 bases are TGTGCCAGCAGTCTAGGGACGACGGGGACTTACTACGAGCAGTACTTC.

This rearrangement joins TRBV7-8 to TRBJ1-5; possible D gene TRBD1, 5 bases. The CDR3 is 13 amino acids. V was trimmed by 3 bases and J by 8 bases, leaving 11 bases between them. Germline lookup yields CDR1 SGHVS and CDR2 FQNEAQ. The CDR3 loop reads CASSFQGAEPQHF. CDR3 DNA sequence: TGTGCCAGCAGCTTCCAGGGAGCTGAGCCCCAGCATTTT.

This clonotype occurred many times. This chain connects TRBV12-3 or TRBV12-4 to TRBJ2-7; TRBD1 is a possible D gene (5 bases). V was trimmed by 6 bases and J by 0 bases, leaving 9 bases between them. The CDR3 loop spans 13 amino acids. The CDR3 spells CASRQASSYEQYF. The CDR3 region has the DNA TGTGCCAGCAGACAGGCGAGCTCCTACGAGCAGTACTTC.

The table lists this clonotype with many counts. The chain uses TRBV5-1 and TRBJ1-2; possibly TRBD1 for D (5 bases). The V end was cut by 4 bases, the J end by 3 bases, with 10 bases between. This CDR3 is built from 13 residues. CDR1 SGHRS and CDR2 YFSETQ come from the germline V gene. The CDR3 coding sequence is TGCGCCAGCAGCCAGGGAGGGGACTATGGCTACACCTTC. Translation gives CASSQGGDYGYTF.

This clonotype was detected many times. The chain uses TRBV9 and TRBJ2-7; 9 bases line up with TRBD2. V was clipped by 4 bases and J by 0 bases; unmatched bases: 2. The CDR3 is 14 amino acids. From germline, CDR1 is SGDLS and CDR2 YYNGEE. CDR3 sequence reads: CASSRTSASYEQYF. In DNA, the CDR3 is TGTGCCAGCAGCCGGACTAGCGCCTCCTACGAGCAGTACTTC.

This clonotype was seen at least ten times. The CDR3 protein is CASSYGRHTGELFF. The DNA of the CDR3 is TGTGCCAGCAGTTATGGGCGGCACACCGGGGAGCTGTTTTTT. This rearrangement joins TRBV6-5 to TRBJ2-2, with D uncertain. The CDR3 has 14 amino acids. Germline assignment: CDR1 MNHEY and CDR2 SVGAGI. V lost 3 bases, J lost 3 bases, and 8 bases lay in between.

This clonotype was recorded many times. The gene calls are TRBV19 and TRBJ1-2, with D maybe TRBD1 (5 bases). CDR1 and CDR2 from the germline V gene are LNHDA and SQIVND (reference sequence). CDR3 length equals 15 residues. The V end was cut by 1 base, the J end by 1 base, with 10 bases between. CDR3 sequence reads: CASSIGGHLNYGYTF. The DNA of the CDR3 is TGTGCCAGTAGTATAGGAGGACACCTTAACTATGGCTACACCTTC.

This clonotype came up many times. The CDR3 region has the DNA TGTGCCAGCAACCTAGCGGGAGATGTAGATACGCAGTATTTT. It yields the protein CASNLAGDVDTQYF. This chain links TRBV28 with TRBJ2-3, with 10 bases matching TRBD2. CDR3 length equals 14 residues. Per the germline V gene, CDR1 is MDHEN and CDR2 is SYDVKM. J lost 5 bases, V lost 7 bases, and 6 bases had no gene match.

This clonotype was detected ten times or more. The rearrangement uses TRBV10-1 and TRBJ2-5; D might be TRBD1 (5 bases). The V and J ends lost 5 bases and 4 bases respectively, with 14 bases between them. In germline, CDR1 is WNHNN, CDR2 SYGVQD (reference sequence). This CDR3 has 14 residues. CDR3 in amino acids: CASSSFGQGETQYF. The CDR3 nucleotides are TGCGCCAGCAGTTCTTTCGGACAAGGAGAGACCCAGTACTTC.

The chain carries TRBV28 and TRBJ1-3, with unresolved D. CDR1 MDHEN and CDR2 SYDVKM come from the germline V gene. Trimming took 2 bases from V and 11 from J, leaving 7 bases between them. This CDR3 spans 11 amino acids. In nucleotides, the CDR3 is TGTGCCAGCAGTTTAGCGGACGCCATATATTTT. Translated, it gives CASSLADAIYF. The full variable domain, its missing parts supplied by reference TRBV28 and TRBJ1-3, is DVKVTQSSRYLVKRTGEKVFLECVQDMDHENMFWYRQDPGLGLRLIYFSYDVKMKEKGDIPEGYSVSREKKERFSLILESASTNQTSMYLCASSLADAIYFGEGSWLTVV.

This clonotype was picked up many times. The chain recombines TRBV10-2 with TRBJ2-7; unclear D gene. Trimming took off 6 bases at V and 3 bases at J, with 9 bases between the two ends. The length of the CDR3 is 12 residues. Germline V gene sequence: CDR1 WSHSY, CDR2 SAAADI. This chain's CDR3 is CASSDTGYEQYF. CDR3 nucleotide sequence: TGCGCCAGCAGCGACACGGGCTACGAGCAGTACTTC.

This clonotype was seen a handful of times. The rearrangement links TRBV2 to TRBJ2-1; D might be TRBD1 (6 bases). V dropped 8 bases and J dropped 8 bases, with 16 bases sitting between them. This CDR3 is 13 amino acids long. CDR1 is SNHLY and CDR2 is FYNNEI in the germline V gene. The CDR3: CASRKGSGDEQFF. As DNA, the CDR3 is TGTGCCAGCCGGAAGGGGTCAGGGGATGAGCAGTTCTTC. The whole variable domain, remainder taken from reference TRBV2 and TRBJ2-1, is EPEVTQTPSHQVTQMGQEVILRCVPISNHLYFYWYRQILGQKVEFLVSFYNNEISEKSEIFDDQFSVERPDGSNFTLKIRSTKLEDSAMYFCASRKGSGDEQFFGPGTRLTVL.

V is TRBV28 and J is TRBJ1-1, with 7 positions matching TRBD1. CDR1 and CDR2 (germline): MDHEN, SYDVKM. V shed 6 bases and J 5 bases; nucleotides not matched to a gene: 9. This CDR3 is built from 14 residues. The CDR3 DNA follows: TGTGCCAGCAGACCTGCAGGGGGATCGACTGAAGCTTTCTTT. Translating gives CASRPAGGSTEAFF.

The chain recombines TRBV6-5 with TRBJ1-5; D is ambiguous. The V gene's germline CDR1 is MNHEY and CDR2 SVGAGI. V lost 0 bases, J lost 6 bases, and 12 bases lay in between. This CDR3 is 15 amino acids long. CDR3: CASSYSGQGSQPQHF. The CDR3 DNA is TGTGCCAGCAGTTACTCGGGCCAAGGCAGTCAGCCCCAGCATTTT.

This clonotype appeared many times. The V call is TRBV27, the J call TRBJ2-7; TRBD2 matches at 12 bases. This CDR3 has 13 residues. The ends lost 11 bases at V and 6 bases at J; junction bases unmatched: 8. From germline, CDR1 is MNHEY and CDR2 SMNVEV (reference sequence). The CDR3 DNA is TGTGCCTCCAGGACTAGCGGGATTGGCGAGCAGTACTTC. Translation: CASRTSGIGEQYF.

This clonotype has a count of ten or more. The chain links TRBV5-1 to TRBJ2-7; tentatively, D is TRBD2 (6 bases). Germline V lookup: CDR1 SGHRS, CDR2 YFSETQ. CDR3 length: 14 amino acids. V lost 1 base to trimming and J lost 4 bases, with 12 bases between them. The CDR3 loop is CASSLLASEYEQYF. DNA of the CDR3: TGCGCCAGCAGCTTGTTGGCTAGCGAGTACGAGCAGTACTTC.

Many counts were recorded for this clonotype. CDR3 in DNA: TGTGCCAGCAGACAAGACGGAACCCAGCATTTT. Its protein is CASRQDGTQHF. The V gene is TRBV28, the J gene TRBJ1-5, with D unresolved. Germline V gene sequence: CDR1 MDHEN, CDR2 SYDVKM. The CDR3 is 11 residues long. The V end lost 6 bases, the J end lost 11 bases, and 11 bases lay between the germline ends.

This clonotype was seen many times. This chain links TRBV10-1 with TRBJ2-7; possibly TRBD2 for D (5 bases). Germline V gene sequence: CDR1 WNHNN, CDR2 SYGVQD (reference sequence). This CDR3 contains 13 residues. Trimming left V 0 bases short and J 3 bases short, with 6 bases between. Here the CDR3 DNA reads TGCGCCAGCAGTGAGTCCCGGGACTACGAGCAGTACTTC. Encoded protein: CASSESRDYEQYF.